The TCR beta chain described here comes from a study of graft-versus-host responses after intestinal transplantation. TCRdb keeps only in-frame clones here, not all; method: immunoSEQ multiplex PCR. The table includes tens of thousands of clones, over 60% detected once. This clone has a handful of counts. Grafts had their tissue processed, releasing intraepithelial and lamina propria lymphocytes. Per the germline V gene, CDR1 is LNHDA and CDR2 is SQIVND (reference sequence). V gave up 5 bases and J gave up 2 bases; unmatched junction bases: 2. The CDR3 runs 14 residues. The J gene is TRBJ2-1, the V gene TRBV19; 8 bases fit TRBD1. The starting material was ileum tissue, obtained 98 days after intestinal transplantation. The receptor comes from a human patient who received an intestinal transplant, so some T cells may come from the graft donor. CDR3 residues: CASSWTGTYNEQFF. Written as DNA, the CDR3 is TGTGCCAGTAGTTGGACAGGGACCTACAATGAGCAGTTCTTC.